The rows below give T cell receptor beta chains drawn from one sample of a study of blood T cell repertoires in COVID-19. Data came from immunoSEQ multiplex PCR; TCRdb stores just in-frame clones and leaves some out. Here the sample spans 75,000 to 85,000 clones, 88% being singletons. Sequenced sample: peripheral blood. These receptors were obtained from a man in his fifties with active COVID-19. Each CDR3 is given with its conserved first and last residue. Each record gives: CDR3 protein, CDR3 DNA, J gene, V gene, clone size, D gene. A D gene is named only where the DNA matches it firmly. Size is omitted from some rows. Given values are once, few, many or a class for expanded clones.

cdr3_aa: CASTIDRGETQYF; cdr3_nt: TGTGCCAGCACCATTGACAGGGGGGAGACCCAGTACTTC; j_call: TRBJ2-5; v_call: TRBV7-2; clone_size: -; d_call: TRBD1
cdr3_aa: CASSYSNLGGGEETQYF; cdr3_nt: TGTGCCAGCAGTTACTCGAATCTGGGCGGGGGGGAGGAGACCCAGTACTTC; j_call: TRBJ2-5; v_call: TRBV6-2/TRBV6-3; clone_size: -; d_call: TRBD2
cdr3_aa: CASSPWGERETDEQYF; cdr3_nt: TGTGCCAGCTCTCCTTGGGGGGAGCGGGAGACGGACGAGCAGTACTTC; j_call: TRBJ2-7; v_call: TRBV4-2; clone_size: -; d_call: TRBD2
cdr3_aa: CASSLIGDTEAFF; cdr3_nt: TGTGCCAGCAGCTTGATCGGGGACACTGAAGCTTTCTTT; j_call: TRBJ1-1; v_call: TRBV7-2; clone_size: -; d_call: -
cdr3_aa: CASSLHGEDTQYF; cdr3_nt: TGTGCCAGCAGCCTTCACGGAGAAGATACGCAGTATTTT; j_call: TRBJ2-3; v_call: TRBV3-1/TRBV3-2; clone_size: -; d_call: -
cdr3_aa: CASSLGQGYGYTF; cdr3_nt: TGTGCCAGCAGTTTAGGACAGGGCTATGGCTACACCTTC; j_call: TRBJ1-2; v_call: TRBV27; clone_size: -; d_call: TRBD1
cdr3_aa: CASGFNSDEQFF; cdr3_nt: TGTGCTAGTGGTTTTAATTCCGATGAGCAGTTCTTC; j_call: TRBJ2-1; v_call: TRBV12-5; clone_size: -; d_call: -
cdr3_aa: CASRSRAGNTDTQYF; cdr3_nt: TGCGCCAGCAGGTCTCGAGCGGGGAACACAGATACGCAGTATTTT; j_call: TRBJ2-3; v_call: TRBV5-1; clone_size: few; d_call: TRBD2
cdr3_aa: CASMGQGVGRNEQFF; cdr3_nt: TGTGCCAGCATGGGACAGGGGGTTGGGCGCAATGAGCAGTTCTTC; j_call: TRBJ2-1; v_call: TRBV14; clone_size: -; d_call: TRBD1
cdr3_aa: CATSGTGTGIPDTQYF; cdr3_nt: TGTGCCACCAGTGGAACCGGGACAGGCATCCCAGATACGCAGTATTTT; j_call: TRBJ2-3; v_call: TRBV24-1; clone_size: -; d_call: TRBD1
cdr3_aa: CATRLAGAGEQYF; cdr3_nt: TGTGCCACAAGACTAGCGGGGGCGGGTGAGCAGTACTTC; j_call: TRBJ2-7; v_call: TRBV15; clone_size: once; d_call: TRBD2
cdr3_aa: CASRDRGEFGDTEAFF; cdr3_nt: TGTGCCAGCCGGGACAGGGGCGAATTTGGGGACACTGAAGCTTTCTTT; j_call: TRBJ1-1; v_call: TRBV6-6; clone_size: -; d_call: TRBD1
cdr3_aa: CASYTTGRYGYTF; cdr3_nt: TGTGCCAGTTATACGACAGGGCGCTATGGCTACACCTTC; j_call: TRBJ1-2; v_call: TRBV28; clone_size: -; d_call: TRBD1
cdr3_aa: CASSKGASNSPLHF; cdr3_nt: TGTGCCAGCAGCAAGGGGGCAAGTAATTCACCCCTCCACTTT; j_call: TRBJ1-6; v_call: TRBV3-1/TRBV3-2; clone_size: few; d_call: TRBD1
cdr3_aa: CASSDRDQPQHF; cdr3_nt: TGCGCCAGCAGTGACAGGGATCAGCCCCAGCATTTT; j_call: TRBJ1-5; v_call: TRBV10-2; clone_size: -; d_call: -
cdr3_aa: CASSQFLAGGGSSGELFF; cdr3_nt: TGTGCCAGCAGCCAATTTCTAGCGGGAGGCGGTAGCTCCGGGGAGCTGTTTTTT; j_call: TRBJ2-2; v_call: TRBV3-1/TRBV3-2; clone_size: few; d_call: TRBD2
cdr3_aa: CASTLGGGTGELFF; cdr3_nt: TGTGCCAGCACTCTGGGCGGGGGGACCGGGGAGCTGTTTTTT; j_call: TRBJ2-2; v_call: TRBV6-5; clone_size: -; d_call: TRBD2
cdr3_aa: CASSHRGNTEAFF; cdr3_nt: TGTGCCAGCAGCCACCGGGGGAACACTGAAGCTTTCTTT; j_call: TRBJ1-1; v_call: TRBV5-4; clone_size: -; d_call: -
cdr3_aa: CASSLGQNTEAFF; cdr3_nt: TGTGCCAGCAGCCTTGGACAGAACACTGAAGCTTTCTTT; j_call: TRBJ1-1; v_call: TRBV7-9; clone_size: -; d_call: -
cdr3_aa: CASSFHQGNQPQHF; cdr3_nt: TGTGCCAGCAGTTTTCACCAGGGGAATCAGCCCCAGCATTTT; j_call: TRBJ1-5; v_call: TRBV7-2; clone_size: -; d_call: -
cdr3_aa: CASSLLGLSSGELFF; cdr3_nt: TGTGCCAGCAGTTTATTGGGGCTTAGCTCCGGGGAGCTGTTTTTT; j_call: TRBJ2-2; v_call: TRBV27; clone_size: once; d_call: -
cdr3_aa: CASSPMGGRNEQYF; cdr3_nt: TGTGCCAGCAGCCCCATGGGGGGTCGGAACGAGCAGTACTTC; j_call: TRBJ2-7; v_call: TRBV7-2; clone_size: -; d_call: -
cdr3_aa: CASSPGTGGRTFNEQFF; cdr3_nt: TGTGCCAGCAGCCCGGGGACAGGGGGCCGGACGTTCAATGAGCAGTTCTTC; j_call: TRBJ2-1; v_call: TRBV7-8; clone_size: -; d_call: TRBD1
cdr3_aa: CASSSRWGPEGGELFF; cdr3_nt: TGTGCCAGCAGCTCTAGGTGGGGGCCCGAGGGAGGGGAGCTGTTTTTT; j_call: TRBJ2-2; v_call: TRBV7-2; clone_size: -; d_call: -
cdr3_aa: CASSGRDYEQYF; cdr3_nt: TGTGCCAGCAGTGGCCGGGACTACGAGCAGTACTTC; j_call: TRBJ2-7; v_call: TRBV25-1; clone_size: -; d_call: -
cdr3_aa: CASSLEGLGAVTDTQYF; cdr3_nt: TGTGCCAGCAGCTTAGAGGGACTAGGGGCCGTCACAGATACGCAGTATTTT; j_call: TRBJ2-3; v_call: TRBV13; clone_size: -; d_call: TRBD2
cdr3_aa: CASSLSAGGRETQYF; cdr3_nt: TGTGCCAGCAGCTTGAGTGCGGGGGGGCGCGAGACCCAGTACTTC; j_call: TRBJ2-5; v_call: TRBV5-6; clone_size: once; d_call: TRBD2
cdr3_aa: CASSFQANYGYTF; cdr3_nt: TGTGCCAGTAGTTTTCAGGCGAACTATGGCTACACCTTC; j_call: TRBJ1-2; v_call: TRBV19; clone_size: -; d_call: -
cdr3_aa: CASGTGRNQPQHF; cdr3_nt: TGTGCCAGCGGGACAGGCCGCAATCAGCCCCAGCATTTT; j_call: TRBJ1-5; v_call: TRBV6-5; clone_size: -; d_call: TRBD1
cdr3_aa: CASSPLEGGEQFF; cdr3_nt: TGTGCCAGCTCACCACTGGAAGGGGGTGAGCAGTTCTTC; j_call: TRBJ2-1; v_call: TRBV18; clone_size: -; d_call: -
cdr3_aa: CAWSSGVRANVLTF; cdr3_nt: TGTGCCTGGAGTTCGGGGGTTAGGGCCAACGTCCTGACTTTC; j_call: TRBJ2-6; v_call: TRBV30; clone_size: -; d_call: -
cdr3_aa: CASSIGTGNYGYTF; cdr3_nt: TGTGCCAGTAGTATAGGGACAGGCAACTATGGCTACACCTTC; j_call: TRBJ1-2; v_call: TRBV19; clone_size: -; d_call: TRBD1
cdr3_aa: CASGRDRTDYGYTF; cdr3_nt: TGTGCCAGCGGGAGGGACAGGACAGATTATGGCTACACCTTC; j_call: TRBJ1-2; v_call: TRBV6-5; clone_size: -; d_call: TRBD1
cdr3_aa: CASSLMRVNQPQHF; cdr3_nt: TGTGCCAGCAGTTTAATGAGGGTCAATCAGCCCCAGCATTTT; j_call: TRBJ1-5; v_call: TRBV27; clone_size: -; d_call: -
cdr3_aa: CASSDSDRGNYGYTF; cdr3_nt: TGTGCCAGCAGTGACTCGGACAGGGGAAACTATGGCTACACCTTC; j_call: TRBJ1-2; v_call: TRBV6-4; clone_size: -; d_call: TRBD1
cdr3_aa: CASSRGQPSEQYF; cdr3_nt: TGTGCCAGCAGCCGGGGACAGCCCTCCGAGCAGTACTTC; j_call: TRBJ2-7; v_call: TRBV5-4; clone_size: -; d_call: TRBD1
cdr3_aa: CASGSGNSGPTDTQYF; cdr3_nt: TGTGCTAGTGGTTCGGGGAATAGCGGCCCCACAGATACGCAGTATTTT; j_call: TRBJ2-3; v_call: TRBV12-5; clone_size: -; d_call: -
cdr3_aa: CASSSPTGPAYEQYF; cdr3_nt: TGTGCCAGCAGTTCTCCGACAGGACCGGCCTACGAGCAGTACTTC; j_call: TRBJ2-7; v_call: TRBV27; clone_size: -; d_call: -
cdr3_aa: CASSQDGTGGGYGYTF; cdr3_nt: TGTGCCAGCAGCCAAGACGGTACAGGGGGGGGCTATGGCTACACCTTC; j_call: TRBJ1-2; v_call: TRBV4-2; clone_size: -; d_call: TRBD1
cdr3_aa: CASSLGGGAVQYF; cdr3_nt: TGCGCCAGCAGCTTGGGAGGGGGCGCGGTGCAGTACTTC; j_call: TRBJ2-7; v_call: TRBV5-1; clone_size: -; d_call: TRBD1
cdr3_aa: CASSVGLAGVVSYNEQFF; cdr3_nt: TGTGCCAGCAGTGTTGGACTAGCGGGAGTTGTCTCCTACAATGAGCAGTTCTTC; j_call: TRBJ2-1; v_call: TRBV6-2/TRBV6-3; clone_size: -; d_call: TRBD2
cdr3_aa: CASSLLAGGREETQYF; cdr3_nt: TGTGCCAGCAGCTTACTAGCGGGGGGACGGGAAGAGACCCAGTACTTC; j_call: TRBJ2-5; v_call: TRBV11-2; clone_size: -; d_call: TRBD2
cdr3_aa: CASSASFGTGELFF; cdr3_nt: TGTGCCAGCAGCGCGAGTTTCGGCACCGGGGAGCTGTTTTTT; j_call: TRBJ2-2; v_call: TRBV9; clone_size: few; d_call: -
cdr3_aa: CASSRGQGANQPQHF; cdr3_nt: TGTGCCAGCAGTAGGGGACAGGGGGCGAATCAGCCCCAGCATTTT; j_call: TRBJ1-5; v_call: TRBV5-4; clone_size: -; d_call: TRBD1
cdr3_aa: CASSLATSASQETQYF; cdr3_nt: TGCGCCAGCAGCCTCGCCACTAGCGCCTCCCAGGAGACCCAGTACTTC; j_call: TRBJ2-5; v_call: TRBV4-1; clone_size: -; d_call: TRBD2
cdr3_aa: CASSRTLGYTF; cdr3_nt: TGTGCCAGCAGCCGGACTCTGGGCTACACCTTC; j_call: TRBJ1-2; v_call: TRBV28; clone_size: -; d_call: -
cdr3_aa: CASSDSGQYTDTQYF; cdr3_nt: TGTGCCAGCAGTGACTCGGGACAATACACAGATACGCAGTATTTT; j_call: TRBJ2-3; v_call: TRBV6-5; clone_size: -; d_call: -
cdr3_aa: CAWSYPSGGENTEAFF; cdr3_nt: TGTGCCTGGAGTTACCCCTCAGGGGGAGAGAACACTGAAGCTTTCTTT; j_call: TRBJ1-1; v_call: TRBV30; clone_size: once; d_call: TRBD1
cdr3_aa: CASSQDSNQVNEQFF; cdr3_nt: TGTGCCAGCAGCCAAGATTCAAATCAGGTGAATGAGCAGTTCTTC; j_call: TRBJ2-1; v_call: TRBV4-2; clone_size: -; d_call: -
cdr3_aa: CASSAMGHRGRSEQFF; cdr3_nt: TGTGCCAGCAGTGCTATGGGCCACAGGGGGCGTAGTGAGCAGTTCTTC; j_call: TRBJ2-1; v_call: TRBV27; clone_size: -; d_call: TRBD1
cdr3_aa: CASSLYGDTITDTQYF; cdr3_nt: TGTGCCAGCAGCTTGTACGGGGACACAATCACAGATACGCAGTATTTT; j_call: TRBJ2-3; v_call: TRBV5-6; clone_size: few; d_call: -
cdr3_aa: CASSYGTGGPNEQFF; cdr3_nt: TGCGCCAGCAGCTACGGGACAGGGGGCCCAAATGAGCAGTTCTTC; j_call: TRBJ2-1; v_call: TRBV5-1; clone_size: -; d_call: TRBD1
cdr3_aa: CAGSEGAYGEQYF; cdr3_nt: TGTGCCGGGTCGGAGGGGGCTTACGGCGAGCAGTACTTC; j_call: TRBJ2-7; v_call: TRBV9; clone_size: -; d_call: -
cdr3_aa: CASASRTGLNEKLFF; cdr3_nt: TGTGCCAGCGCATCCCGGACAGGGCTTAATGAAAAACTGTTTTTT; j_call: TRBJ1-4; v_call: TRBV7-2; clone_size: -; d_call: TRBD1